This entry is about one T cell receptor beta chain. Its target is not known. The V segment lost 5 bases and the J segment 2 bases; nucleotides outside the gene matches: 6. This CDR3 has 14 residues. Germline V gene lookup returns CDR1 SEHNR and CDR2 FQNEAQ (reference sequence). Assay: immunoSEQ multiplex PCR; the TCRdb copy retains only in-frame clones and omits some. Of about 170,000 clones in the sample, approximately 90% are singletons; the top ten hold over 1.2%. This record belongs to a study of T cell responses to AZD1222 COVID-19 vaccine. About the study: Pooling was applied to second doses at about 4 or about 12 weeks.

Overall study findings and caveats: Vaccine-related CD4 TCRs covered spike, predominating at 160-218 and 743-854. The donor group comprised mostly white British people and more females; the analysis possibly underestimated clonal diversity.

Here the sequenced sample was peripheral blood, taken on day 0 of AZD1222 vaccination. The chain uses TRBV7-9 and TRBJ2-7; 7 positions agree with TRBD1. The TCR was taken from an adult in good health. CDR3 bases: TGTGCCAGCAGCCTGGGACAGCCTCCCTACGAGCAGTACTTC. Protein: CASSLGQPPYEQYF.